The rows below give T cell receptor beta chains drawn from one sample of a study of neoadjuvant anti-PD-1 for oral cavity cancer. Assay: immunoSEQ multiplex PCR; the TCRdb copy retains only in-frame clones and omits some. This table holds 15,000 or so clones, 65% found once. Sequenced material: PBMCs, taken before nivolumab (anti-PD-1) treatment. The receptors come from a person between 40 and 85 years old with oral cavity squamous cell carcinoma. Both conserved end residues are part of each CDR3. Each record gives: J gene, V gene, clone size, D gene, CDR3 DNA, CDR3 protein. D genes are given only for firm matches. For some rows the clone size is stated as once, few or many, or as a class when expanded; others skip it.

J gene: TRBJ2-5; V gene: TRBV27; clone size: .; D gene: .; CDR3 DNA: TGTGCCAGCGGAGGCGTGGGGGGCGGGGAGACCCAGTACTTC; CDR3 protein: CASGGVGGGETQYF
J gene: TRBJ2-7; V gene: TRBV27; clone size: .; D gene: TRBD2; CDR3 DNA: TGTGCCAGCAGCCCCGACCGATCAACTAGCGGGAGGGTTGTCTACGAGCAGTACTTC; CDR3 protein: CASSPDRSTSGRVVYEQYF
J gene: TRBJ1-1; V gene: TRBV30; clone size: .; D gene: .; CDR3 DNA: TGTGCCTGGAGTGCGGGGGCTACTGGGGCTGAAGCTTTCTTT; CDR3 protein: CAWSAGATGAEAFF
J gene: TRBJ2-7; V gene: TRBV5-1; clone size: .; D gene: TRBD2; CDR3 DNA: TGCGCCAGCAGCCAGGGGACTAGCGGGAGTCACGGAGAGCAGTACTTC; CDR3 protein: CASSQGTSGSHGEQYF
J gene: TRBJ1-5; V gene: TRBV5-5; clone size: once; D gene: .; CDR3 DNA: TGTGCCAGCAGCCCGGGGTGGGGTCAGCCCCAGCATTTT; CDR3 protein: CASSPGWGQPQHF
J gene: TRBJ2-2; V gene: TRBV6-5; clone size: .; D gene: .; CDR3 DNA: TGTGCCAGCAGGTCCCGAGGCACCGGGGAGCTGTTTTTT; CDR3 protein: CASRSRGTGELFF
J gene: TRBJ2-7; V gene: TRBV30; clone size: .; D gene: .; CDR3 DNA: TGTGCCTGGAGTGTACGATCCGGGGACGAGCAGTACTTC; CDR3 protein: CAWSVRSGDEQYF
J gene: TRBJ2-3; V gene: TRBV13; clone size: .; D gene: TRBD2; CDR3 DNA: TGTGCCAGCAGCCTCCGGACTAGCGGGATGAGACGGAACACAGATACGCAGTATTTT; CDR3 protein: CASSLRTSGMRRNTDTQYF
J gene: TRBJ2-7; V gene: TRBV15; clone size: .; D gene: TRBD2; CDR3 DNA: TGTGCCACCAGCAGAGCCCTAGCGGGAGCCTACGAGCAGTACTTC; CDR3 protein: CATSRALAGAYEQYF
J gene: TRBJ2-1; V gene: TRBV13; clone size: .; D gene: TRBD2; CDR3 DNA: TGTGCCAGCAGCTTCCCGACTAGCGGGAGTGTCAATGAGCAGTTCTTC; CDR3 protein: CASSFPTSGSVNEQFF
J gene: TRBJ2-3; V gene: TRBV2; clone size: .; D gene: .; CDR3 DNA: TGTGCCAGTTCGAGCCCGACTGACCGGGACTTTTCCACAGATACGCAGTATTTT; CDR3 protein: CASSSPTDRDFSTDTQYF
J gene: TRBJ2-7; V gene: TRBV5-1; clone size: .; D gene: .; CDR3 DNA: TGCGCCAGCAGCCGCCTTTATGGCGCAACCTACGAGCAGTACTTC; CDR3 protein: CASSRLYGATYEQYF
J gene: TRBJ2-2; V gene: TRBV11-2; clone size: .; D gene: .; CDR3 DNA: TGTGCCAGCAGCGCAGGCCCGGGGTTGAACACCGGGGAGCTGTTTTTT; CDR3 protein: CASSAGPGLNTGELFF
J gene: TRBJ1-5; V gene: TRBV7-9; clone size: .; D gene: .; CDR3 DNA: TGTGCCAGCAGCCAGTATACAGGGTTAGGCAATCAGCCCCAGCATTTT; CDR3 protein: CASSQYTGLGNQPQHF
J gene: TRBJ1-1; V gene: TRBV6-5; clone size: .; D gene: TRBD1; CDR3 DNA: TGTGCCAGCAGTTCTGCAGCGGGACAGGGGAACACTGAAGCTTTCTTT; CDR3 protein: CASSSAAGQGNTEAFF
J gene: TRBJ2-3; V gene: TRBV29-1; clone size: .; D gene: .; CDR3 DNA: TGCAGCGCTGGCTTAATGGGGAACACAGATACGCAGTATTTT; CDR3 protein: CSAGLMGNTDTQYF
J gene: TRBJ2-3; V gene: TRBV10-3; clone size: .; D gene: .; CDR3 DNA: TGTGCCATCAGTGGTACTAGCCCTAGCACAGATACGCAGTATTTT; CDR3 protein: CAISGTSPSTDTQYF
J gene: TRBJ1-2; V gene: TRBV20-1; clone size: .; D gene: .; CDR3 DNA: TGCAGTGCTAGGTATCAGGGAGGCTACACCTTC; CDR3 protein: CSARYQGGYTF
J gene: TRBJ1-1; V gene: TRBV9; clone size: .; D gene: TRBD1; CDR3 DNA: TGTGCCAGCAGCGTAGAAGATAGGGACAGGGGGCGCACTGAAGCTTTCTTT; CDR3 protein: CASSVEDRDRGRTEAFF
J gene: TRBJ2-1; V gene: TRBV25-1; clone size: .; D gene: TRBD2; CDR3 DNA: TGTGCCAGCAGTGAATCTGGTAGCGGGAGTAACTCCTACAATGAGCAGTTCTTC; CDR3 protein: CASSESGSGSNSYNEQFF
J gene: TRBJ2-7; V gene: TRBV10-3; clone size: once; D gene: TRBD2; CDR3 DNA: TGTGCCATCAGTGACGGGACTAGCGACGAGCAGTACTTC; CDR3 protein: CAISDGTSDEQYF
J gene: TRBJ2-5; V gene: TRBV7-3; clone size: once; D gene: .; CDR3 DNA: TGTGCCAGCAGCTTACCCGGACGGATATACCAAGAGACCCAGTACTTC; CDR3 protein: CASSLPGRIYQETQYF
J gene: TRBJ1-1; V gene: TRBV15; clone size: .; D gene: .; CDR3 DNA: TGTGCCACCAGCAGGGAGGGGTACACTGAAGCTTTCTTT; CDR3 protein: CATSREGYTEAFF
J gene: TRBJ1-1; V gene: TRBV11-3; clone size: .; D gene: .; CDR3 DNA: TGTGCCAGCAGCTTACAGGGAGGCACTGAAGCTTTCTTT; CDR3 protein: CASSLQGGTEAFF
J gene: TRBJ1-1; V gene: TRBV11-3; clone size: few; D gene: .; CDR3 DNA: TGTGCCAGCAGCTTATACTTGAACACTGAAGCTTTCTTT; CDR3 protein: CASSLYLNTEAFF
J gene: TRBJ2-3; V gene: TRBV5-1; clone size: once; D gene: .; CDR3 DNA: TGCGCCAGCAGCCCATTAGCGGAAGGGGCAGATACGCAGTATTTT; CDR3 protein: CASSPLAEGADTQYF